Below are 10 T cell receptor beta chains sequenced from a single sample in a study of cytomegalovirus exposure and HLA in healthy donors. Sequenced by immunoSEQ multiplex PCR; TCRdb stores in-frame clones only, minus some. Of around 200,000 clones in the sample, roughly 81% were seen once. Sequenced input: PBMCs. The receptors derive from a woman younger than 45 in good health and CMV-seronegative.

V gene TRBV2 combines with J gene TRBJ2-3; 8 positions agree with TRBD1. V was pared by 6 bases and J by 2 bases, with 7 bases of the junction left unmatched. This CDR3 spans 15 amino acids. CDR1 is SNHLY and CDR2 is FYNNEI in the germline V gene. Written as DNA, the CDR3 is TGTGCCAGCAGGGCCGGGACAGGATTCACAGATACGCAGTATTTT. Translating it yields CASRAGTGFTDTQYF. Complete variable domain (other parts from reference TRBV2 and TRBJ2-3): EPEVTQTPSHQVTQMGQEVILRCVPISNHLYFYWYRQILGQKVEFLVSFYNNEISEKSEIFDDQFSVERPDGSNFTLKIRSTKLEDSAMYFCASRAGTGFTDTQYFGPGTRLTVL.

This chain joins TRBV19 and TRBJ1-5; D is ambiguous. The CDR3 runs 12 residues. Between the trimmed V and J ends, which lost 4 bases and 11 bases, there was a span of 12 bases. The germline CDR1 and CDR2 sequences are LNHDA and SQIVND (reference sequence). In DNA form, the CDR3 reads TGTGCCAGTAGTACTAGAGAGGTGGCCCAGCATTTT. Its protein product is CASSTREVAQHF.

The gene calls are TRBV2 and TRBJ2-2, with 8 bases identical to TRBD1. Germline loops: CDR1 SNHLY, CDR2 FYNNEI. The length of the CDR3 is 16 residues. V was clipped by 9 bases and J by 2 bases; unmatched bases: 11. DNA of the CDR3: TGTGCCAGTAAGGCCTTCGGACAGGGAAACACCGGGGAGCTGTTTTTT. Translated, it gives CASKAFGQGNTGELFF.

As for this clone: At one end the junction does not follow the germline gene, possibly because of a read error. V is TRBV2 and J is TRBJ2-5; tentatively, D is TRBD1 (6 bases). The CDR3 sequence is 16 residues long. In germline, CDR1 is SNHLY, CDR2 FYNNEI. The CDR3 DNA reads as TGTGCCAGCACTGAAACAGGGTCGAATGATCAAGAGACCCAGTACTTC. Translation: CASTETGSNDQETQYF.

The chain joins TRBV7-9 to TRBJ2-7; 8 positions agree with TRBD2. The CDR3 sequence is 15 residues long. Germline V lookup: CDR1 SEHNR, CDR2 FQNEAQ (reference sequence). The V gene end was trimmed by 5 bases and the J gene end by 3 bases; junction bases not matched to a gene: 9. CDR3 region: CASSPLAGGYYEQYF. CDR3 DNA sequence: TGTGCCAGCAGCCCCCTCGCGGGGGGCTACTACGAGCAGTACTTC.

The V and J genes are TRBV19 and TRBJ1-2; no clear D gene. The ends were cut back, 7 bases at V and 6 bases at J, with 12 bases in the middle. This CDR3 is 12 amino acids long. Germline CDR1 reads LNHDA; CDR2 reads SQIVND (reference sequence). The chain's CDR3 is CASTMGGNGYTF. The CDR3 DNA reads as TGTGCCAGTACCATGGGAGGGAATGGCTACACCTTC.

The rearrangement uses TRBV6-1 and TRBJ2-1; 10 bases match TRBD2. Germline CDR1 MNHNS, CDR2 SASEGT. This CDR3 comprises 15 residues. V shed 2 bases and J 4 bases; nucleotides not matched to a gene: 2. This CDR3 reads CASSETSGAYNEQFF. Here the CDR3 DNA reads TGTGCCAGCAGTGAAACTAGCGGGGCTTACAATGAGCAGTTCTTC.

The rearrangement joins TRBV18 to TRBJ2-7, with 9 bases that match TRBD1. Germline lookup yields CDR1 KGHSH and CDR2 LQKENI. The junction had 6 bases not matched to a gene; V was cut back by 4 bases and J by 2 bases. CDR3 length: 15 residues. The CDR3 DNA is TGTGCCAGCTCACAACATCGGACAGGGGCCTACGAGCAGTACTTC. It translates to CASSQHRTGAYEQYF.

A few counts support this clone. V is TRBV30 and J is TRBJ1-1; no reliable D call. Germline V CDR1 and CDR2: GTSNPN, SVGIG (reference sequence). V shed 0 bases and J shed 0 bases, with 11 bases lying between them. The CDR3 extends over 15 amino acids. The CDR3 nucleotides read TGTGCCTGGAGTGTAGTTAGCAGCATGAACACTGAAGCTTTCTTT. It codes for CAWSVVSSMNTEAFF.

The chain couples TRBV30 to TRBJ1-2, with TRBD1 matching over 9 bases. This CDR3 spans 14 amino acids. With 2 bases clipped from V and 8 bases from J, the junction kept 9 bases outside the gene matches. Germline V CDR1 and CDR2: GTSNPN, SVGIG (reference sequence). CDR3 amino acids: CAWSITGGAWGYTF. In DNA, the CDR3 is TGTGCCTGGAGTATAACAGGGGGCGCTTGGGGCTACACCTTC.